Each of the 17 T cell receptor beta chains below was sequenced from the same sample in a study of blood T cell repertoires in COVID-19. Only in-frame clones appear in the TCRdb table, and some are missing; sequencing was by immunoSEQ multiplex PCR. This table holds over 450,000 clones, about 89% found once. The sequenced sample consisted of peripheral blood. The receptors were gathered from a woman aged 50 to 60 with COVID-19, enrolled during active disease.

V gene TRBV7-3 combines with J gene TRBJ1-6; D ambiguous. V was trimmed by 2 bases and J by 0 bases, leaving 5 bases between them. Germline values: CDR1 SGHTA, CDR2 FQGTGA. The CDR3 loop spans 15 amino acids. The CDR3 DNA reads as TGTGCCAGCAGCTTATCAGGCTCCTATAATTCACCCCTCCACTTT. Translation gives CASSLSGSYNSPLHF.

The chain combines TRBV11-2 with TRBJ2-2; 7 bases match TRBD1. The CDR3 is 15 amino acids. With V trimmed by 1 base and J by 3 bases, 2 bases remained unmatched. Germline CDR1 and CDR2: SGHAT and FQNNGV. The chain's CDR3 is CASSLGGTDTGELFF. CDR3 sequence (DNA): TGTGCCAGCAGCTTAGGAGGGACAGACACCGGGGAGCTGTTTTTT. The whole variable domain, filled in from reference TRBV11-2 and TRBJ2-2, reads EAGVAQSPRYKIIEKRQSVAFWCNPISGHATLYWYQQILGQGPKLLIQFQNNGVVDDSQLPKDRFSAERLKGVDSTLKIQPAKLEDSAVYLCASSLGGTDTGELFFGEGSRLTVL.

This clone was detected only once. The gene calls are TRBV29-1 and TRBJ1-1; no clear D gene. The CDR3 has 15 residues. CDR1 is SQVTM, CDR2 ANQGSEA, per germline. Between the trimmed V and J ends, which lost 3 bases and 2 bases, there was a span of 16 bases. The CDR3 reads CSVDPDPHLNTEAFF. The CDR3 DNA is TGCAGCGTTGATCCCGATCCACATTTAAACACTGAAGCTTTCTTT.

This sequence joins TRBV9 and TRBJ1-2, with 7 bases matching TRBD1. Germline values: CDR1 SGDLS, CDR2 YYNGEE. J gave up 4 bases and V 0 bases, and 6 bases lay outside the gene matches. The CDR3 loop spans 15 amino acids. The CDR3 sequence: CASSVVRDSLYGYTF. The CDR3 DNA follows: TGTGCCAGCAGCGTAGTTCGGGACAGTCTCTATGGCTACACCTTC.

DNA for the CDR3: TGTGCCAGCAGCTTATCTTGGGGCAGGGGGTCTGAAGCTTTCTTT. Amino acid sequence: CASSLSWGRGSEAFF. The chain recombines TRBV7-8 with TRBJ1-1; 7 nucleotides align to TRBD1. The CDR3 loop spans 15 amino acids. CDR1 is SGHVS and CDR2 is FQNEAQ in the germline V gene. V shed 2 bases, J shed 6 bases, and the junction held 9 bases outside the gene matches. Variable domain in full (rest from reference TRBV7-8 and TRBJ1-1): GAGVSQSPRYKVAKRGQDVALRCDPISGHVSLFWYQQALGQGPEFLTYFQNEAQLDKSGLPSDRFFAERPEGSVSTLKIQRTQQEDSAVYLCASSLSWGRGSEAFFGQGTRLTVV.

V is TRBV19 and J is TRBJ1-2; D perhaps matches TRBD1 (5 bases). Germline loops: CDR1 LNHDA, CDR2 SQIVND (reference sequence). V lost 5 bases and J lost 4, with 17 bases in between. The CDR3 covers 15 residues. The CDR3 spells CASSPGTGGGYGYTF. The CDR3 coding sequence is TGTGCCAGTAGTCCGGGTACGGGGGGTGGCTATGGCTACACCTTC.

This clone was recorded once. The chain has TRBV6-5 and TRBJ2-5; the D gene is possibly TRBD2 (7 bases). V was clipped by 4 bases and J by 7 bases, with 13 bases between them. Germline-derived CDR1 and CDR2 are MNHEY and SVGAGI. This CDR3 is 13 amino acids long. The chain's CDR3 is CASSFTGRGTQYF. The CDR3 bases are TGTGCCAGCAGTTTTACAGGGAGGGGGACCCAGTACTTC.

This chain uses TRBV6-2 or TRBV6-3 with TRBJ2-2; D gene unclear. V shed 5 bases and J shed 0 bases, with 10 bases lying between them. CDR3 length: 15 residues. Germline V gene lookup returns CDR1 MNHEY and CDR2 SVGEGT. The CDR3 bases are TGTGCCAGCAGTGGTAGACGGGCGAACACCGGGGAGCTGTTTTTT. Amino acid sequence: CASSGRRANTGELFF.

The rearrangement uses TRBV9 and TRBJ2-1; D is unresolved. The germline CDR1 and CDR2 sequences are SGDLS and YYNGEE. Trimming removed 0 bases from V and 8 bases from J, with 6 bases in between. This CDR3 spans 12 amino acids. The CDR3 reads CASSVVEDEQFF. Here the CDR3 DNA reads TGTGCCAGCAGCGTAGTTGAGGATGAGCAGTTCTTC.

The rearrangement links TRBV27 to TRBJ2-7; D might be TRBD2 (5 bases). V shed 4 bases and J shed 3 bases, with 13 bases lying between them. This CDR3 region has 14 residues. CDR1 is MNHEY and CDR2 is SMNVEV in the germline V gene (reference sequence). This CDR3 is CASSSPGEIYEQYF. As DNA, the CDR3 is TGTGCCAGCAGTTCCCCCGGGGAGATCTACGAGCAGTACTTC.

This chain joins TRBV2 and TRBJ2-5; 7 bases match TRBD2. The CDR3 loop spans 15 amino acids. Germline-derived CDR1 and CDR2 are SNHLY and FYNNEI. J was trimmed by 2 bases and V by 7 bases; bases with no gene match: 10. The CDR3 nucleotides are TGTGCCAGCACCACCCGGACTAGTCGGCAAGAGACCCAGTACTTC. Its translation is CASTTRTSRQETQYF. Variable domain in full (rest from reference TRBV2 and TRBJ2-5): EPEVTQTPSHQVTQMGQEVILRCVPISNHLYFYWYRQILGQKVEFLVSFYNNEISEKSEIFDDQFSVERPDGSNFTLKIRSTKLEDSAMYFCASTTRTSRQETQYFGPGTRLLVL.

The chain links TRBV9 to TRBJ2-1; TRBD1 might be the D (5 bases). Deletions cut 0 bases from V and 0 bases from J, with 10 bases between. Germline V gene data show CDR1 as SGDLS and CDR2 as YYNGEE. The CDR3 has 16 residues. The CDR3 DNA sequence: TGTGCCAGCAGCGTAGTTTCAGGGCGCTCCTACAATGAGCAGTTCTTC. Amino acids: CASSVVSGRSYNEQFF.

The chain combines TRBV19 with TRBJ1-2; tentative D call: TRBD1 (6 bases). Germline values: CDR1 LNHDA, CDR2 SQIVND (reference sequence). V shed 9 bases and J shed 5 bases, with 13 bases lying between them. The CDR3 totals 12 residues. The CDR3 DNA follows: TGTGCCAGCTCCCCCCAGGGGTATGGCTACACCTTC. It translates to CASSPQGYGYTF.

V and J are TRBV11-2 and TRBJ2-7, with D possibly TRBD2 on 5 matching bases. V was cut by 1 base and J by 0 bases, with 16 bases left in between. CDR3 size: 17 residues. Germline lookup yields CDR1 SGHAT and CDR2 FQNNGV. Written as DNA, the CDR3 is TGTGCCAGCAGCTTAGTGGCGTTTCCAGAGGGCTCCTACGAGCAGTACTTC. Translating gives CASSLVAFPEGSYEQYF.

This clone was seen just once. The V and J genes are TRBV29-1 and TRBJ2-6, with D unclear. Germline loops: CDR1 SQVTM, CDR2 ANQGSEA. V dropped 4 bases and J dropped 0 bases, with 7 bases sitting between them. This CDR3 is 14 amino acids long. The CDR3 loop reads CSVAQSSGANVLTF. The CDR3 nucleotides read TGCAGCGTTGCACAGAGCTCTGGGGCCAACGTCCTGACTTTC.

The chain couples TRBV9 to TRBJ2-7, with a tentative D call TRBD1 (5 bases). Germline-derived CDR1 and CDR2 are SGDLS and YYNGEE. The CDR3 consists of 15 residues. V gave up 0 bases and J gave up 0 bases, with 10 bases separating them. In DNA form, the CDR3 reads TGTGCCAGCAGCGTAGAATCAGGGAACTCCTACGAGCAGTACTTC. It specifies CASSVESGNSYEQYF.

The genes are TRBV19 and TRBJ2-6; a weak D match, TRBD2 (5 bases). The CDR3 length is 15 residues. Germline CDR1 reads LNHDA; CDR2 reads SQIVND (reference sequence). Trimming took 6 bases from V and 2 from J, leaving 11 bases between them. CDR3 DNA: TGTGCCAGTAGCCCCACGCGGGCTGGGGCCAACGTCCTGACTTTC. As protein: CASSPTRAGANVLTF.